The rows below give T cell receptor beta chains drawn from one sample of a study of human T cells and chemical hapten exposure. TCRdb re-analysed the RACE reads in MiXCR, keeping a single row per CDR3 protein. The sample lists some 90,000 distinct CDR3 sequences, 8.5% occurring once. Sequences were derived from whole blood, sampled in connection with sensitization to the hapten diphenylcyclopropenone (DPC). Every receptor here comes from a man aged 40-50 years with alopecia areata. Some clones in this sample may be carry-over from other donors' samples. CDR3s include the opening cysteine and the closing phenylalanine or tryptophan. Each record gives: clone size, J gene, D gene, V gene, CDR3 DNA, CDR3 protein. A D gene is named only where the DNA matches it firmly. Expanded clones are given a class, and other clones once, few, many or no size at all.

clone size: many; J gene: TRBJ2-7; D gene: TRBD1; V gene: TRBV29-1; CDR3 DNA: TGCAGCGTCGGCTTTTCCGGGACAGGCAACGAGCAGTACTTC; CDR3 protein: CSVGFSGTGNEQYF
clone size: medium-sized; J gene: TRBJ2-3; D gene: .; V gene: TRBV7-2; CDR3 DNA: TGTGCCAGCAGCTCCCCCAGCACAGATACGCAGTATTTT; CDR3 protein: CASSSPSTDTQYF
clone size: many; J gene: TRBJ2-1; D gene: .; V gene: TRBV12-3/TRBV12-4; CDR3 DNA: TGTGCCAGCACCTCCTGGGGGAGCTCCTACAATGAGCAGTTCTTC; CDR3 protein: CASTSWGSSYNEQFF
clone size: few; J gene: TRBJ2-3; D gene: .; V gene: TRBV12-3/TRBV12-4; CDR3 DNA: TGTGCCAGCAGTTTACCGGGTACAGATACGCAGTATTTT; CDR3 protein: CASSLPGTDTQYF
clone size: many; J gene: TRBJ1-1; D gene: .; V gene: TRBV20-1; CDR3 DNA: TGCAGTGCTAATCCCCTGGGGGCAGCGAACACTGAAGCTTTCTTT; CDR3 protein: CSANPLGAANTEAFF
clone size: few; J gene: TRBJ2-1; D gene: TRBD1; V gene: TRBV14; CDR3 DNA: TGTGCCAGCAGCCAAGTGAGGGGGCCGAATGAGCAGTTCTTC; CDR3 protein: CASSQVRGPNEQFF
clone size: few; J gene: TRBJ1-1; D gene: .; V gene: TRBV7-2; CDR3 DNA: TGTGCCAGCAGCTTAGCGAGAAACACTGAAGCTTTCTTT; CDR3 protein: CASSLARNTEAFF
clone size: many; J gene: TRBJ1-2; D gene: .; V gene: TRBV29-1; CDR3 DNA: TGCAGCGTTGATGAAAACTATGGCTACACCTTC; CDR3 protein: CSVDENYGYTF
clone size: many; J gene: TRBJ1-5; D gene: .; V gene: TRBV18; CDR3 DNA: TGTGCCAGCTCACCACCGCTGGCCATAAGCAATCAGCCCCAGCATTTT; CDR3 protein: CASSPPLAISNQPQHF
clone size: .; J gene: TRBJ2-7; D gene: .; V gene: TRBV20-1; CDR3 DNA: TGCAGTGCCGGGACTCTGCAGTACTTC; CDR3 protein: CSAGTLQYF
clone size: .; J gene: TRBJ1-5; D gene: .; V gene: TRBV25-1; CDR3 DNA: TGTGCCAAGAGTTTAAGGGGCCCCCCCCCATATAGCAATCAGCCCCAGCATTTT; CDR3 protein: CAKSLRGPPPYSNQPQHF
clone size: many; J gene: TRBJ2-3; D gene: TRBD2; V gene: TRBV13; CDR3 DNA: TGTGCCAGCAGTTTCCGCCCGGGACTAGCGGGAGGCCTAAGGACAGATACGCAGTATTTT; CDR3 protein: CASSFRPGLAGGLRTDTQYF
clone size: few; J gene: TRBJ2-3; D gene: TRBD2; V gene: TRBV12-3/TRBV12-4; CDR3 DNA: TGTGCCAGTGGACTAGGCAGTTCAGATACGCAGTATTTT; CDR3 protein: CASGLGSSDTQYF
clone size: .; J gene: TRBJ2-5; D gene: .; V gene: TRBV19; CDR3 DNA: TGTGCCAGTAGTGAGGTGTTGAGGGAGACCCAGTACTTC; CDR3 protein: CASSEVLRETQYF
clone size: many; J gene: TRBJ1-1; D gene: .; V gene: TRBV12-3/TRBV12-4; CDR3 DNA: TGTGCCAGCAGTTTTGGGGAAGGCTGGAACACTGAAGCTTTCTTT; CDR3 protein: CASSFGEGWNTEAFF
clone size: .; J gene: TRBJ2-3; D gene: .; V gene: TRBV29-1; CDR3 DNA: TGCAGCGTTGGGGGGCAGTTCACAGATACGCAGTATTTT; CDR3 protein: CSVGGQFTDTQYF
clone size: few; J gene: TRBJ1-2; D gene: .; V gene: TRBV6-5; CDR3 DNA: TGTGCCAGCAGGACGAGCGCTAACTATGGCTACACCTTC; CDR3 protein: CASRTSANYGYTF
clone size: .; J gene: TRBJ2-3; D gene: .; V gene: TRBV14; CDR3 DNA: TGTGCCAGCAGCCAAGATGCCGCCGGGACCGCGATAGATACGCAGTATTTT; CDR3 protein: CASSQDAAGTAIDTQYF
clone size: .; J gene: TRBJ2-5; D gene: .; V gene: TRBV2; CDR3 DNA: TGTGCCAGCAGTGAGTGGGACCGCTCGGAGACCCAGTACTTC; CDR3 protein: CASSEWDRSETQYF
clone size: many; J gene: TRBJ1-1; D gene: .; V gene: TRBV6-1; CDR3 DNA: TGTGCCAGCAAGTTCAATCAAGGGAATGAAGCTTTCTTT; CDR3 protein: CASKFNQGNEAFF
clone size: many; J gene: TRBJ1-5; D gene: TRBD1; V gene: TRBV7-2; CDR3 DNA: TGTGCCAGCAGCTTACGGGGACAGGGGAAGGGCTACAATCAGCCCCAGCATTTT; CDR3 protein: CASSLRGQGKGYNQPQHF
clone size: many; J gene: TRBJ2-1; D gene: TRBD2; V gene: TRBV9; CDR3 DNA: TGTGCCAGCAGCTCTAGCGGCTCCTACAATGAGCAGTTCTTC; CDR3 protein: CASSSSGSYNEQFF
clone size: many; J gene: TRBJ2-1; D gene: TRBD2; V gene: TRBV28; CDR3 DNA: TGTGCCAGCAGTTTCTCCGCAACAATACTAGCGGGAGCTTGGTACAATGAGCAGTTCTTC; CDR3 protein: CASSFSATILAGAWYNEQFF
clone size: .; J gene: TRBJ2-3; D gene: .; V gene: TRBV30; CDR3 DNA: TGTGCCTGGAGTGGTTCCGGGGTTAGGAGCACAGATACGCAGTATTTT; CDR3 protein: CAWSGSGVRSTDTQYF
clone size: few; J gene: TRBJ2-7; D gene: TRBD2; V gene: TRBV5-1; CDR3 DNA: TGCGCCAGCACCCGGACTAGCGGGACCCCAACCGCCTACGAGCAGTACTTC; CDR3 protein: CASTRTSGTPTAYEQYF
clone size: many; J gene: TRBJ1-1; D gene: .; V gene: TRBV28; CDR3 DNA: TGTGCCAGCAGTTTATACACTGAAGCTTTCTTT; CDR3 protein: CASSLYTEAFF
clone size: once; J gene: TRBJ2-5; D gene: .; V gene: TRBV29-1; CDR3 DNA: TGCAGCGGAAGCCGAGCGACGCAAGAGACCCAGTACTTC; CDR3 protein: CSGSRATQETQYF
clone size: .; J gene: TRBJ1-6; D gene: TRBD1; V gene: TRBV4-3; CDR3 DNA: TGCGCCAGCAGCCAACTGAATGTGACAGGGGACTTTTATAATTCACCCCTCCACTTT; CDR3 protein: CASSQLNVTGDFYNSPLHF
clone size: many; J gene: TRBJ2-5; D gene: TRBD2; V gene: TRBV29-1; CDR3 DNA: TGCAGCGTCGCTAGCGGTGGCTCCTATGAGACCCAGTACTTC; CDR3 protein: CSVASGGSYETQYF
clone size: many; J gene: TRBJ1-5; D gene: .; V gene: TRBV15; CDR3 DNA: TGTGCCACCAGCAGAGATCCTGGGACATCTAATTCGGCGCCCCAGCATTTT; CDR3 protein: CATSRDPGTSNSAPQHF
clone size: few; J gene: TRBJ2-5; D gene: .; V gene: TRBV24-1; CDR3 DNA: TGTGCCACCAGTGTAGCCCCCACAGGGAACCAAGAGACCCAGTACTTC; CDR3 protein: CATSVAPTGNQETQYF
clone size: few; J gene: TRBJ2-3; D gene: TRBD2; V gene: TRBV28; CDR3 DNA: TGTGCCAGCAGCTCATGGACTAGCGGGATTGGCACAGATACGCAGTATTTT; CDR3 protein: CASSSWTSGIGTDTQYF
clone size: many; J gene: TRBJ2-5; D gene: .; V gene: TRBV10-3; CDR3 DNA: TGTGCCATCAGTTCGATTTATCAAGGCCAAGAGACCCAGTACTTC; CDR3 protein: CAISSIYQGQETQYF
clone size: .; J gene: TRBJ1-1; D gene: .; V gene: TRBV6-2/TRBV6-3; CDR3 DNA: TGTGCCAGCACTCCTAGACCCTCATCATCTGAAGCTTTCTTT; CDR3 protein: CASTPRPSSSEAFF
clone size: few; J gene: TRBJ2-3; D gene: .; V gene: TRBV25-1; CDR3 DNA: TGTGCCAGCAGTATATATACAAGCACAGATACGCAGTATTTT; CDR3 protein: CASSIYTSTDTQYF